These 7 T cell receptor beta chains were all obtained from the same sample, sequenced in a study of shared clonotypes between healthy human individuals. The table came from immunoSEQ multiplex PCR; TCRdb's copy has only in-frame clones and leaves some out. Of about 2.4 million clones listed, roughly 93% are singletons. Sequenced material: naive CD4+ T cells from PBMCs. Sample subset: CD45RA+ positively selected. All receptors derive from a man aged 18 to 29 in good health. Some clones in this sample may be carry-over from other donors' samples.

This chain uses TRBV5-1 with TRBJ1-2; D ambiguous. CDR3 length equals 13 residues. V gave up 0 bases and J gave up 8 bases, with 11 bases separating them. Germline values: CDR1 SGHRS, CDR2 YFSETQ. CDR3 in amino acids: CASSLENMGGYTF. The CDR3 nucleotides are TGCGCCAGCAGCTTGGAAAACATGGGGGGCTACACCTTC.

This clone was recorded once. Other nucleotide sequences from this sample produce the same CDR3. The genes are TRBV7-2 and TRBJ2-5; no definite D call. V gave up 1 base and J gave up 3 bases, with 9 bases separating them. Germline CDR1 and CDR2: SGHTA and FQGNSA. The CDR3 runs to 14 residues. Here the CDR3 reads CASSLVGGEETQYF. The CDR3 nucleotides are TGTGCCAGCAGCTTAGTTGGTGGGGAAGAGACCCAGTACTTC.

The J gene is TRBJ2-1, the V gene TRBV7-9, with TRBD2 matching over 7 bases. CDR1 and CDR2 (germline): SEHNR, FQNEAQ (reference sequence). This CDR3 contains 16 residues. Trimming removed 4 bases from V and 3 bases from J; junction bases left unmatched: 9. The CDR3 DNA follows: TGTGCCAGCAGCTCCCTTTGGCTAGCGGACTACAATGAGCAGTTCTTC. It encodes CASSSLWLADYNEQFF.

This sequence joins TRBV30 and TRBJ2-5, with 8 bases aligning to TRBD2. With 5 bases clipped from V and 5 bases from J, the junction kept 10 bases outside the gene matches. CDR3 length: 14 residues. The germline gives CDR1 GTSNPN, CDR2 SVGIG (reference sequence). In nucleotides, the CDR3 is TGTGCCTGGGGCCGCGGGGGACTAGGCGAGACCCAGTACTTC. Translation: CAWGRGGLGETQYF.

A few counts support this clone. V and J are TRBV19 and TRBJ2-2; TRBD2 matches at 13 bases. CDR1 and CDR2 (germline): LNHDA, SQIVND (reference sequence). V dropped 4 bases and J dropped 5; count of bases not matched to a gene: 4. The CDR3 consists of 16 residues. The chain's CDR3 is CASSTGLAGATGELFF. In DNA, the CDR3 is TGTGCCAGTAGTACAGGACTAGCGGGAGCGACCGGGGAGCTGTTTTTT.

The chain carries TRBV5-8 and TRBJ1-2; D unclear. The CDR3 contains 15 residues. Germline loops: CDR1 SGHTS, CDR2 YDEGEE. Trimming took off 0 bases at V and 2 bases at J, with 11 bases between the two ends. CDR3 coding DNA: TGTGCCAGCAGCTTGGAGGCTGGGTGGAACTATGGCTACACCTTC. Protein: CASSLEAGWNYGYTF.

This clone was counted a few times. This rearrangement joins TRBV9 to TRBJ2-2; D possibly corresponds to TRBD1 (6 bases). The V gene's germline CDR1 is SGDLS and CDR2 YYNGEE. This CDR3 is 15 amino acids long. Deletions cut 0 bases from V and 4 bases from J, with 10 bases between. CDR3 region: CASSVGGHGTGELFF. The CDR3, as DNA: TGTGCCAGCAGCGTAGGGGGGCACGGCACCGGGGAGCTGTTTTTT.